This TCR beta chain was retrieved from a study of blood T cells in healthy people across ages. Study-wide findings and caveats: Diversity estimates drawn from one million T cells were deemed underestimates. Not knowing donor CMV status may have confounded expanded clonotype changes. Getting older went along with TCR beta diversity per million T cells dropping roughly linearly.

Each donor supplied around 10 milliliters of peripheral blood. Through a sample-barcoded 5' primer and a J-beta primer mix, a second PCR was run for roughly 7 to 11 cycles. Via MiXCR, TCRdb re-called the 5' RACE reads, giving one row per CDR3 protein. The table includes some 690,000 distinct CDR3 sequences, about 20% detected once. This CDR3 has 14 amino acids. The trim removed 6 bases at V and 8 bases at J, leaving 6 bases unmatched. Germline CDR1 MNHNS, CDR2 SASEGT. This clonotype came up a few times. Its target is unknown. The genes are TRBV6-1 and TRBJ1-4; TRBD1 matches 10 bases. The source of this sequence is a man in his 70s in good health. The sequenced sample was blood. CDR3 DNA sequence: TGTGCCAGCAGCGGACAGGGGGTTCGAGAAAAACTGTTTTTT. Its protein is CASSGQGVREKLFF.